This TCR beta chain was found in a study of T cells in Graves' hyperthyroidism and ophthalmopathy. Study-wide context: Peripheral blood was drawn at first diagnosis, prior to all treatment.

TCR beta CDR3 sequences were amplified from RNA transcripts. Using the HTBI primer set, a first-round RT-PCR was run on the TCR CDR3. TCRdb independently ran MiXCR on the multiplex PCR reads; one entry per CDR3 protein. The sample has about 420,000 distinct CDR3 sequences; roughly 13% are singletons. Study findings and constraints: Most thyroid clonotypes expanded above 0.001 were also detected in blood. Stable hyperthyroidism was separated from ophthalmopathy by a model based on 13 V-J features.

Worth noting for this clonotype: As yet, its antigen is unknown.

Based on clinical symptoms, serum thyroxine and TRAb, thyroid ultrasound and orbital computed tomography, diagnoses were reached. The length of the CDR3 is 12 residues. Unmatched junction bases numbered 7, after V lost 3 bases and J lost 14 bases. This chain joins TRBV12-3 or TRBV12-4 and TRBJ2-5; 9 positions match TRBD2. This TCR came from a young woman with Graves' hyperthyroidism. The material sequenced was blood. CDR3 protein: CASSLASGNFYF. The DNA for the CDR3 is TGTGCCAGCAGTTTGGCTAGCGGGAATTTTTACTTC.